This passage covers 8 T cell receptor beta chains from one sample sequenced in a study of T cell changes during pregnancy in multiple sclerosis. The table came from immunoSEQ multiplex PCR; TCRdb's copy has only in-frame clones and leaves some out. The sample yields tens of thousands of clones, around nine tenths seen once. The specimen was CD4+ T cells from peripheral blood mononuclear cells, collected before pregnancy. The source is a female donor with multiple sclerosis, enrolled in a pregnancy study.

The rearrangement links TRBV7-6 to TRBJ1-6; TRBD1 matches at 9 bases. CDR3 length: 16 amino acids. The V gene's germline CDR1 is SGHVS and CDR2 FNYEAQ. Trimming at V came to 3 bases and at J to 9 bases, leaving 9 bases not matched to a gene. The CDR3 protein is CASSLDVQGAFSPLHF. DNA for the CDR3: TGTGCCAGCAGCTTGGACGTACAGGGGGCATTTTCACCCCTCCACTTT.

V usage is TRBV18 and J usage is TRBJ1-4, with TRBD1 as a possible D gene (6 bases). Germline V gene lookup returns CDR1 KGHSH and CDR2 LQKENI. The CDR3 covers 15 residues. With 3 bases removed from V and 10 bases from J, the gap between germline ends came to 18 bases. The CDR3 reads CASSPPNREGGKLFF. CDR3 coding DNA: TGTGCCAGCTCACCCCCAAACAGGGAAGGTGGAAAACTGTTTTTT.

The chain recombines TRBV28 with TRBJ1-3; TRBD1 agrees at 8 bases. Trimming cost V 5 bases and J 3 bases; bases outside gene matches: 6. The germline gives CDR1 MDHEN, CDR2 SYDVKM. The length of the CDR3 is 15 residues. The CDR3 region is CASSGTGGHGNTIYF. The CDR3 nucleotides read TGTGCCAGCAGTGGGACAGGCGGTCATGGAAACACCATATATTTT.

The chain carries TRBV2 and TRBJ2-3, with 13 bases matching TRBD2. The CDR3 spans 15 residues. Germline V gene data show CDR1 as SNHLY and CDR2 as FYNNEI. Losses at the gene ends were 8 bases for V and 2 bases for J; bases not matched to a gene: 4. In DNA, the CDR3 is TGTGCCAGCGGGGGACTAGCGGGACTCACAGATACGCAGTATTTT. It codes for CASGGLAGLTDTQYF. The full variable domain, completed using reference TRBV2 and TRBJ2-3, is EPEVTQTPSHQVTQMGQEVILRCVPISNHLYFYWYRQILGQKVEFLVSFYNNEISEKSEIFDDQFSVERPDGSNFTLKIRSTKLEDSAMYFCASGGLAGLTDTQYFGPGTRLTVL.

CDR3 region: CASSQTGQARGYTF. The DNA of the CDR3 is TGCGCCAGCAGCCAAACGGGACAGGCGAGGGGCTACACCTTC. This chain uses TRBV4-1 with TRBJ1-2; TRBD1 matches at 8 bases. The CDR3 runs to 14 residues. Germline V CDR1 and CDR2: MGHRA, YSYEKL. V was clipped by 2 bases and J by 8 bases; unmatched bases: 7.

This chain joins TRBV19 and TRBJ1-5; D gene unclear. Trimming pared 7 bases from V and 3 bases from J, leaving 13 bases between. Germline V lookup: CDR1 LNHDA, CDR2 SQIVND (reference sequence). The CDR3 totals 14 residues. Written as DNA, the CDR3 is TGTGCCAGTAATCCACAGAGTAACAATCAGCCCCAGCATTTT. Its translation: CASNPQSNNQPQHF.

The J gene is TRBJ1-5, the V gene TRBV6-5; D is unresolved. Trimming stripped 2 bases from V and 5 bases from J, with 13 bases between. This CDR3 comprises 15 residues. Germline assignment: CDR1 MNHEY and CDR2 SVGAGI. CDR3: CASSYGPKGDQPQHF. For the CDR3, the DNA is TGTGCCAGCAGTTACGGGCCAAAGGGAGATCAGCCCCAGCATTTT.

The chain recombines TRBV7-9 with TRBJ2-5, with 10 bases aligning to TRBD2. Germline values: CDR1 SEHNR, CDR2 FQNEAQ (reference sequence). Trimming removed 5 bases from V and 9 bases from J; junction bases left unmatched: 15. The CDR3 is made up of 16 amino acids. CDR3 protein: CASSPPSGRARGAQYF. The CDR3 nucleotides read TGTGCCAGCAGCCCGCCGAGCGGGAGGGCCCGGGGGGCCCAGTACTTC.